A single TCR beta chain is shown here with its context. Its matching antigen is unknown. Described treatment: oral pan-JAK inhibitor, 5-10 mg twice daily. The sorting of PBMCs gave CD4+ and CD8+ T cells. This specimen belongs to a study of CD8+ T cells in alopecia areata. On the study more broadly: Patients took tofacitinib for 6 to 18 months, followed by 6 drug-free months. Study-wide points: Scalp lesions, especially in alopecia totalis/universalis, had higher clonality than normal scalp. With patients, TCR sharing proved less clear than in mice, a difference possibly related to HLA.

CDR1 and CDR2 from the germline V gene are SEHNR and FQNEAQ (reference sequence). V lost 1 base and J 6 bases, leaving 12 bases between the germline ends. This CDR3 has 14 residues. Extraction of RNA preceded its reverse transcription into cDNA, which served as the sequencing template. Sequencing was performed with immunoSEQ multiplex PCR; in TCRdb, only in-frame clones are kept and a portion is missing. The repertoire holds roughly 220,000 clones, with around two fifths as singletons. The material sequenced was CD4+ T cells sorted from blood, taken between weeks 30 and 35, from a patient treated with tofacitinib. The chain carries TRBV7-9 and TRBJ1-1; D gene ambiguous. The sequence came from a human donor with alopecia areata. The DNA of the CDR3 is TGTGCCAGCAGCTTAGGGTCAAAGTCGGCTGAAGCTTTCTTT. Its protein product is CASSLGSKSAEAFF.